These T cell receptor beta chains were read from a single sample in a study of blood T cell repertoires in COVID-19. The method was immunoSEQ multiplex PCR; TCRdb's version includes in-frame clones alone and lacks a portion of them. This table has roughly 280,000 clones, roughly 87% appearing once. Sequencing was performed on peripheral blood. The receptors come from a woman aged 45-59 years who had recovered from COVID-19. Both conserved end residues are part of each CDR3. The D gene is left open where the match is weak. Rows give clone size only sometimes, using once, few, many, or a class for an expanded clone.

-,-,TRBJ1-1,TRBV7-3,TGTGCCAGCAGCTTAAGCGGGGGCGCAGAAGCTGAAGCTTTCTTT,CASSLSGGAEAEAFF
-,-,TRBJ2-5,TRBV7-2,TGTGCCAGTTCGATAGGGGCCCAAGAGACCCAGTACTTC,CASSIGAQETQYF
once,TRBD2,TRBJ2-5,TRBV29-1,TGCAGCGTTGAATTCGCACTAGCGGGGGGGACCCAGTACTTC,CSVEFALAGGTQYF
-,-,TRBJ1-2,TRBV7-9,TGTGCCAGCAGCTTGGGGGGGTATGGCTACACCTTC,CASSLGGYGYTF
-,-,TRBJ1-1,TRBV28,TGTGCCAGCAGTTACTACAGGGTTCAGAACACTGAAGCTTTCTTT,CASSYYRVQNTEAFF
-,TRBD2,TRBJ2-2,TRBV30,TGTGCCTTGACGATCCCTAGCGGGGACACCGGGGAGCTGTTTTTT,CALTIPSGDTGELFF
-,TRBD1,TRBJ1-5,TRBV6-2/TRBV6-3,TGTGCCAGCAGCCGACCAGGGGGCAAGCGGCCCCAGCATTTT,CASSRPGGKRPQHF
-,-,TRBJ1-5,TRBV3-1/TRBV3-2,TGTGCCAGCAGCCAAGAAGCCCCCCCAGGGGTGGCCAATCAGCCCCAGCATTTT,CASSQEAPPGVANQPQHF
-,TRBD2,TRBJ2-1,TRBV11-3,TGTGCCAGCAGCGCCGCCACTAGCGGCGAGCAGTTCTTC,CASSAATSGEQFF
-,-,TRBJ2-7,TRBV5-5,TGTGCCAGCAGCTTGTTCTCGGCCTACGAGCAGTACTTC,CASSLFSAYEQYF
-,TRBD1,TRBJ1-6,TRBV14,TGTGCCAGCAGCATGACAGGGCCCACCCTCCACTTT,CASSMTGPTLHF
-,TRBD2,TRBJ2-3,TRBV7-9,TGTGCCAGCAGCTTAGCTAGCGGGGGGGCCACAGATACGTGGTATTTT,CASSLASGGATDTWYF
-,-,TRBJ1-1,TRBV5-4,TGTGCCAGCAGCTTGGTCCGGGGGACTGAAGCTTTCTTT,CASSLVRGTEAFF
-,TRBD2,TRBJ2-3,TRBV6-1,TGTGCCAGCAGTGAAGTCACTAGCGGGAGAGGTACGCAGTATTTT,CASSEVTSGRGTQYF
-,TRBD2,TRBJ2-3,TRBV28,TGTGCCAGCAGCCTCAGGGTTAGCGGGAGGGCCTTCACAGATACGCAGTATTTT,CASSLRVSGRAFTDTQYF
-,-,TRBJ1-5,TRBV15,TGTGCCACCAGCATCGGGATGGGCAATCAGCCCCAGCATTTT,CATSIGMGNQPQHF
-,TRBD1,TRBJ1-1,TRBV6-2/TRBV6-3,TGTGCCAGCAGTTCCCCGCACAGGGGCCTCGGTAGGGAAACTGAAGCTTTCTTT,CASSSPHRGLGRETEAFF
-,-,TRBJ1-3,TRBV19,TGTGCCAGTAGTATGGAAAGGGCGAGGGCCTCTGGAAACACCATATATTTT,CASSMERARASGNTIYF
few,TRBD2,TRBJ2-7,TRBV3-1/TRBV3-2,TGTGCCAGCAGCCAAAGGTTGAACGGGAGGGCCGACGAGCAGTACTTC,CASSQRLNGRADEQYF
-,-,TRBJ2-7,TRBV5-6,TGTGCCAGCAGCGCGGAAGAAAGCGGGCGATCCTCCTACGAGCAGTACTTC,CASSAEESGRSSYEQYF
-,TRBD2,TRBJ2-7,TRBV27,TGTGCCAGCAGTTTAACCGGGACTATAACCTACGAGCAGTACTTC,CASSLTGTITYEQYF
-,TRBD1,TRBJ1-2,TRBV7-2,TGTGCCAGCAGCTTAGCGGGACAGTCCACCGGGGGCTACACCTTC,CASSLAGQSTGGYTF
-,-,TRBJ2-1,TRBV5-1,TGCGCCAGCAGCCGTTCGACGGGGAGCTCCTACAATGAGCAGTTCTTC,CASSRSTGSSYNEQFF
-,TRBD2,TRBJ2-7,TRBV5-5,TGTGCCAGCAGCTGGACTAGCGGGGGGGCCTGGGAGGGCGAGCAGTACTTC,CASSWTSGGAWEGEQYF
-,-,TRBJ1-2,TRBV6-5,TGTGCCAGCAGTCTAGGGGGAGGGATCTATGGCTACACCTTC,CASSLGGGIYGYTF
-,TRBD1,TRBJ1-2,TRBV6-5,TGTGCCAGCACCCAGACAGGGGACTATGGCTACACCTTC,CASTQTGDYGYTF
-,-,TRBJ1-4,TRBV4-2,TGTGCCAGCAGCCAACCCTCGGGGGGAAGGGAAAAACTGTTTTTT,CASSQPSGGREKLFF